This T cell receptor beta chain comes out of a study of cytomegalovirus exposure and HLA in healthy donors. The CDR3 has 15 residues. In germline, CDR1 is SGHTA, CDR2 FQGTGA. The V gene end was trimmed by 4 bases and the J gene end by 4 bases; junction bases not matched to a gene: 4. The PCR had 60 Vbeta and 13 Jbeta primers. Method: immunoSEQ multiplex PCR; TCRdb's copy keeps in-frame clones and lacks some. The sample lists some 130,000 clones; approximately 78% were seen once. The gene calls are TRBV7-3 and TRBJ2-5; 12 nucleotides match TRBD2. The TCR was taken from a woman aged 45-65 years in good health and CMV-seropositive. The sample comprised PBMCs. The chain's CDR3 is CASSSSGGAIETQYF. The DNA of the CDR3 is TGTGCCAGCAGCTCTAGCGGGGGGGCGATAGAGACCCAGTACTTC.